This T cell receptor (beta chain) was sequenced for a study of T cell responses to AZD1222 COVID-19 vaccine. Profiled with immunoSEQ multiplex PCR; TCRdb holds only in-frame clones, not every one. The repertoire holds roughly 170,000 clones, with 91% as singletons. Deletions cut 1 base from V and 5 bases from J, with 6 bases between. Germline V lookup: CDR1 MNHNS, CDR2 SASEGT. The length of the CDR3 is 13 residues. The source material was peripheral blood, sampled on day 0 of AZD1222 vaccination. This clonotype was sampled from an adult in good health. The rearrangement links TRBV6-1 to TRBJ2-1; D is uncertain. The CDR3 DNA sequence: TGTGCCAGCAGTGAAGGCCGTAACAATGAGCAGTTCTTC. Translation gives CASSEGRNNEQFF.